This is a list of T cell receptor beta chains from one sample in a study of blood T cells in healthy people across ages. TCRdb independently ran MiXCR on the 5' RACE reads; one entry per CDR3 protein. Here the sample spans over 750,000 distinct CDR3 sequences, roughly 25% being singletons. The same sample was also used in a study of T cells of mothers and their children.

The specimen sequenced was blood. These TCRs come from a boy between 10 and 17 years old in good health. CDR3s include the opening cysteine and the closing phenylalanine or tryptophan. The order of the fields is D gene, V gene, CDR3 length, J gene, clone size, CDR3 protein. D genes are given only for firm matches. Clone sizes are given selectively: once, few, many, or a class where the clone is expanded.

TRBD1	TRBV6-1	14	TRBJ2-5	-	CASSDRGMGETQYF
TRBD2	TRBV29-1	14	TRBJ2-1	few	CSVAGLVSHNEQFF
TRBD2	TRBV7-9	16	TRBJ2-5	-	CASSLATGEGTYGQYF
-	TRBV7-2	12	TRBJ2-5	-	CASSFQGRTQYF
-	TRBV6-5	11	TRBJ1-1	-	CASTQGPEAFF
TRBD2	TRBV12-3/TRBV12-4	17	TRBJ2-3	-	CASSLARLAGAGDTQYF
-	TRBV20-1	13	TRBJ2-7	-	CSARGRGDYEQYF
-	TRBV29-1	16	TRBJ2-7	few	CSVEVNSRTGAYEQYF
-	TRBV29-1	14	TRBJ2-1	few	CSVEVREPYNEQFF
TRBD2	TRBV20-1	16	TRBJ2-1	few	CSARDPGSGVYNEQFF
-	TRBV18	15	-	few	CASSLPDRRSDEQFF
TRBD1	TRBV20-1	14	TRBJ1-4	-	CSAREGTGIEKLFF
-	TRBV20-1	14	TRBJ2-2	-	CSAQVWGNTGELFF
TRBD2	TRBV3-1	16	TRBJ2-2	-	CASSPGGGSVTGELFF
TRBD1	TRBV9	16	TRBJ1-2	-	CASSVDSRDRGSGYTF
-	TRBV25-1	15	TRBJ2-3	few	CASSDIRELRDTQYF
-	TRBV12-3/TRBV12-4	18	TRBJ1-3	few	CASSFYAGRIKTGNTIYF
-	TRBV12-3/TRBV12-4	11	TRBJ1-2	-	CASSWRGGYTF
TRBD2	TRBV7-8	17	TRBJ2-2	-	CASSLGLLGRDAGELFF
-	TRBV29-1	13	TRBJ1-1	few	CSVEPGLDTEAFF
TRBD1	TRBV7-2	16	TRBJ2-7	few	CASSGSGTGISYEQYF
-	TRBV7-9	16	TRBJ2-1	-	CASSLGLASSYNEQFF
-	TRBV6-6	14	TRBJ1-2	few	CASSYSGSLYGYTF
-	TRBV28	9	TRBJ1-5	few	CASSTPQHF
-	TRBV20-1	14	-	-	CSALRVVSSYEQYF
TRBD1	TRBV29-1	13	TRBJ2-2	-	CSGRDSLTGELFF
-	TRBV7-2	14	TRBJ1-2	once	CASSLGVQGYGYTF